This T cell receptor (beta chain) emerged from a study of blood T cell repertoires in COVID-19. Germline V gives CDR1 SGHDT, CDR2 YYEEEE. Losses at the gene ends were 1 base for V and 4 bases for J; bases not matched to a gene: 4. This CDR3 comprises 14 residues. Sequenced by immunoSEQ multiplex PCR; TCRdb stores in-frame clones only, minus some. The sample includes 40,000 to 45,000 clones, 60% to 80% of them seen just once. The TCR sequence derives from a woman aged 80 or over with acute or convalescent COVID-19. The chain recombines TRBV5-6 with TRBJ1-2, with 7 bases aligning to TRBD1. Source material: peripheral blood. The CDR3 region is CASSLMGQSYGYTF. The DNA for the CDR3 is TGTGCCAGCAGCTTGATGGGACAGAGCTATGGCTACACCTTC.